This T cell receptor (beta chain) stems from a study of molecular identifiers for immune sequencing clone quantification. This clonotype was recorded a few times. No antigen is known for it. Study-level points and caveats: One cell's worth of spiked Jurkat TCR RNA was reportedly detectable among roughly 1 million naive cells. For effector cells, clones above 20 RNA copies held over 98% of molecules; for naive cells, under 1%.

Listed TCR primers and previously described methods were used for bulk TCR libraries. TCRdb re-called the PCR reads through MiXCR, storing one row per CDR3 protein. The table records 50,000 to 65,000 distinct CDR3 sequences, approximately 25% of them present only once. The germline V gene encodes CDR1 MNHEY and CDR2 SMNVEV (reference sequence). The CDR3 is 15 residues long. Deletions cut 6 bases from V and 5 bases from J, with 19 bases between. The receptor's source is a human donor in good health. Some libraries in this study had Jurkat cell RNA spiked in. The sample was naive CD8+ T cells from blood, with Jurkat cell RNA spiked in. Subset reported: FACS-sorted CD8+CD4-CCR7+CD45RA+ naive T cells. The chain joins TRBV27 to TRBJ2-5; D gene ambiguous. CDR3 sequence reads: CASSPIPSRQETQYF. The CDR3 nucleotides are TGTGCCAGCAGCCCCATACCGAGCCGCCAGGAGACCCAGTACTTC.